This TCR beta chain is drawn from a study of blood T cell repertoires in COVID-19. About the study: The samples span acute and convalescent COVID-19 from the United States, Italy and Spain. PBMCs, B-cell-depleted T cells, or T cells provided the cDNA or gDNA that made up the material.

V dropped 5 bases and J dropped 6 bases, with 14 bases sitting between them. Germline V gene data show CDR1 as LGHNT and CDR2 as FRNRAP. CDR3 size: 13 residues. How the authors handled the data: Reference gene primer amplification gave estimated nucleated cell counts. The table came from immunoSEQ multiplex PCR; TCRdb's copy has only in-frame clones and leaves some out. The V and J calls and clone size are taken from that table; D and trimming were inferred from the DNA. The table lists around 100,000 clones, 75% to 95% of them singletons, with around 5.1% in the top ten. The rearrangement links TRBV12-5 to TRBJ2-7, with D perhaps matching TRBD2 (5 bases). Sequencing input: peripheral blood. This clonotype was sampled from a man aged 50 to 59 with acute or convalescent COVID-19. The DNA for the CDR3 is TGTGCTAGTGGTCTCGGACTCACCGGCGAGCAGTACTTC. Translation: CASGLGLTGEQYF.